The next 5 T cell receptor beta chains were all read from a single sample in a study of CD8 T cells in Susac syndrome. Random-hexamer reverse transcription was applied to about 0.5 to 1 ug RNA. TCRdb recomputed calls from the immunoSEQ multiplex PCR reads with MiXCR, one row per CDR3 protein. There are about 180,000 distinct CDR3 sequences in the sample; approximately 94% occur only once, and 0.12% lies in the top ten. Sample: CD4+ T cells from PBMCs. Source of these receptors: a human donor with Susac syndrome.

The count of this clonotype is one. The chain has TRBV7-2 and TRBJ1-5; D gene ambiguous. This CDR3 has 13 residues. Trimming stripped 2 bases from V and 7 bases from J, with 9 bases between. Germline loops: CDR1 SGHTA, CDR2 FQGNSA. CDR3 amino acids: CASSLREGQPQHF. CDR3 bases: TGTGCCAGCAGCTTAAGGGAAGGACAGCCCCAGCATTTT.

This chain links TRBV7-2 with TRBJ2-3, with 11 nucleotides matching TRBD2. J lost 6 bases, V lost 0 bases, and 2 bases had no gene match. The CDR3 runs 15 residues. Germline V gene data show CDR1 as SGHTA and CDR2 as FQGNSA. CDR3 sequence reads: CASSLASSGGDTQYF. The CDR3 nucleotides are TGTGCCAGCAGCTTAGCTTCTAGCGGGGGGGATACGCAGTATTTT.

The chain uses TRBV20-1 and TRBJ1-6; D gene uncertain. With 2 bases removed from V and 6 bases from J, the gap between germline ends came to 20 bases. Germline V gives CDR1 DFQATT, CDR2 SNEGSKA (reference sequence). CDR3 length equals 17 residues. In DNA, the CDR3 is TGCAGTGCTAGAAGCCCTGTGGGGAGAGGTGGTAATTCACCCCTCCACTTT. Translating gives CSARSPVGRGGNSPLHF.

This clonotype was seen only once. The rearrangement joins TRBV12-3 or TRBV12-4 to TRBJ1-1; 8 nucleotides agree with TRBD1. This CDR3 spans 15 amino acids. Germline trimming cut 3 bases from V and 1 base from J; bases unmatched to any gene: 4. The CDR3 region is CASSFGDRRNTEAFF. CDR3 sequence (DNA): TGTGCCAGCAGTTTTGGGGACAGGAGGAACACTGAAGCTTTCTTT.

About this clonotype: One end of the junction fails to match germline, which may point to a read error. The CDR3 sequence is CASSTRASSYYEQFF. The CDR3 coding sequence is TGTGCCAGCAGCACGAGGGCTAGCTCCTACTATGAGCAGTTCTTC. The chain carries TRBV5-4 and TRBJ2-1, with a weak D call TRBD2 (5 bases). The CDR3 runs to 15 residues. Germline CDR1 SGHNT, CDR2 YYREEE (reference sequence).